The 23 T cell receptor beta chains reported below all come from one sample, sequenced in a study of cytomegalovirus exposure and HLA in healthy donors. A multiplex PCR was run with 60 Vbeta primers and 13 Jbeta primers. The protocol was immunoSEQ multiplex PCR, while the TCRdb copy is restricted to in-frame clones and leaves out a portion. This sample carries about 120,000 clones, approximately 10% of them seen once, and the ten largest clones take 4.6%. The source material was PBMCs. These receptor sequences come from a woman under 30 in good health and CMV-seropositive.

This chain joins TRBV29-1 and TRBJ2-1; TRBD2 aligns across 11 bases. Germline V gives CDR1 SQVTM, CDR2 ANQGSEA. This CDR3 contains 16 residues. The V segment lost 7 bases and the J segment 2 bases; nucleotides outside the gene matches: 10. The CDR3 DNA is TGCAGCGCCACCGGACTAGCGGGTACGACCTACAATGAGCAGTTCTTC. Translated, it gives CSATGLAGTTYNEQFF.

This clone was counted a few times. One junction end does not reproduce the germline sequence, and a read error may be involved. The V call is TRBV7-9, the J call TRBJ1-2; no firm D call. This CDR3 is 9 amino acids long. Germline V CDR1 and CDR2: SEHNR, FQNEAQ (reference sequence). This CDR3 reads CASSWSHDF. CDR3 nucleotide sequence: TGTGCCAGCAGCTGGAGTCATGACTTC.

This sequence joins TRBV18 and TRBJ1-1; 9 nucleotides align to TRBD1. Germline loops: CDR1 KGHSH, CDR2 LQKENI. The CDR3 sequence is 15 residues long. Unmatched junction bases numbered 6, after V lost 3 bases and J lost 4 bases. The CDR3 DNA reads as TGTGCCAGCTCACCGGGAGGGACAGGGAGCACTGAAGCTTTCTTT. Protein sequence: CASSPGGTGSTEAFF.

This clone was observed a handful of times. The chain combines TRBV28 with TRBJ2-7, with a possible D match to TRBD1 (6 bases). From germline, CDR1 is MDHEN and CDR2 SYDVKM. The CDR3 covers 13 residues. Trimming left V 4 bases short and J 12 bases short, with 19 bases between. The CDR3 region is CASSYTLRGSMYF. CDR3 sequence (DNA): TGTGCCAGCAGTTACACCCTCAGGGGAAGCATGTACTTC.

The chain employs TRBV2 and TRBJ2-7, with D tentatively TRBD2 (5 bases). Germline lookup yields CDR1 SNHLY and CDR2 FYNNEI. This CDR3 is built from 12 residues. The germline V and J ends were trimmed by 9 bases and 2 bases, with 11 bases remaining between them. The CDR3 is CASGLGTYEQYF. The CDR3 coding sequence is TGTGCCAGTGGACTCGGGACCTACGAGCAGTACTTC.

The V and J genes are TRBV5-8 and TRBJ2-4; 8 bases align to TRBD1. J lost 5 bases, V lost 4 bases, and 2 bases had no gene match. In germline, CDR1 is SGHTS, CDR2 YDEGEE. The CDR3 has 13 amino acids. The CDR3 protein is CASSAGQENIQYF. The CDR3 DNA sequence: TGTGCCAGCAGCGCGGGACAGGAAAACATTCAGTACTTC.

This clone was counted a few times. J is TRBJ2-2 and V is TRBV5-6; 7 bases are a match to TRBD2. Germline CDR1 and CDR2: SGHDT and YYEEEE. This CDR3 is built from 16 residues. Losses at the gene ends were 4 bases for V and 1 base for J; bases not matched to a gene: 7. The DNA of the CDR3 is TGTGCCAGCAGCGGTGGGCCTAGCGGGAACACCGGGGAGCTGTTTTTT. Its protein is CASSGGPSGNTGELFF.

This clone is termed medium-sized. This chain uses TRBV4-2 with TRBJ2-3; 9 positions agree with TRBD2. The CDR3 runs to 16 residues. The trim removed 0 bases at V and 5 bases at J, leaving 6 bases unmatched. CDR1 and CDR2 (germline): LGHNA, YNFKEQ. The CDR3 nucleotides read TGTGCCAGCAGCCAAGAGGGTAGCGGGAGCGTAGATACGCAGTATTTT. Amino acids: CASSQEGSGSVDTQYF.

J is TRBJ2-3 and V is TRBV7-9; 9 bases line up with TRBD1. This CDR3 is 14 amino acids long. The V gene's germline CDR1 is SEHNR and CDR2 FQNEAQ (reference sequence). The J segment lost 4 bases and the V segment lost 5 bases, leaving 4 bases of the junction unmatched. Written as DNA, the CDR3 is TGTGCCAGCAGCCCTAGGGACAGGGCAGATACGCAGTATTTT. Residues: CASSPRDRADTQYF.

The chain uses TRBV14 and TRBJ2-5; the D gene is possibly TRBD2 (7 bases). Germline CDR1 is SGHDN and CDR2 is FVKESK. The ends were cut back, 8 bases at V and 0 bases at J, with 16 bases in the middle. The CDR3 runs to 15 residues. The CDR3 spells CASSGGQPYQETQYF. DNA for the CDR3: TGTGCCAGCTCCGGGGGGCAGCCGTACCAAGAGACCCAGTACTTC.

This clone was counted between two and nine times. The gene calls are TRBV9 and TRBJ2-7, with 9 bases fitting TRBD1. Germline V gene lookup returns CDR1 SGDLS and CDR2 YYNGEE. The CDR3 is 13 amino acids. Trimming removed 1 base from V and 6 bases from J; junction bases left unmatched: 2. The CDR3 region is CASSVMDRGEQYF. The CDR3 nucleotides are TGTGCCAGCAGCGTAATGGACAGGGGCGAGCAGTACTTC.

This clone has just a few counts. This chain connects TRBV13 to TRBJ2-5, with 12 bases aligning to TRBD1. The germline V gene encodes CDR1 PRHDT and CDR2 FYEKMQ (reference sequence). V was pared by 5 bases and J by 6 bases, with 1 base of the junction left unmatched. This CDR3 spans 13 amino acids. CDR3 region: CASSRDRGQTQYF. The CDR3 DNA is TGTGCCAGCAGCCGGGACAGGGGGCAGACCCAGTACTTC.

V usage is TRBV6-1 and J usage is TRBJ1-1, with D uncertain. CDR1 is MNHNS and CDR2 is SASEGT in the germline V gene. V lost 2 bases to trimming and J lost 7 bases, with 5 bases between them. The CDR3 covers 11 residues. CDR3 bases: TGTGCCAGCAGTGAACAGGTTGAAGCTTTCTTT. Its protein is CASSEQVEAFF.

This clone was seen a few times. This chain links TRBV6-5 with TRBJ1-5; D gene ambiguous. V lost 0 bases and J 4 bases, leaving 7 bases between the germline ends. The CDR3 sequence is 14 residues long. CDR1 MNHEY and CDR2 SVGAGI come from the germline V gene. The CDR3 sequence: CASSYSGGNQPQHF. CDR3 sequence (DNA): TGTGCCAGCAGTTACTCGGGAGGAAATCAGCCCCAGCATTTT.

In its sample, this clone was seen a few times. This CDR3 is CASSPNLRVGYTF. The DNA of the CDR3 is TGTGCCAGCAGTCCAAACTTGAGGGTTGGCTACACCTTC. The V and J genes are TRBV27 and TRBJ1-2; D is ambiguous. The germline V gene has CDR1 MNHEY and CDR2 SMNVEV (reference sequence). The CDR3 contains 13 residues. V lost 5 bases to trimming and J lost 7 bases, with 14 bases between them.

This clone has a handful of counts. J is TRBJ1-5 and V is TRBV7-9; D unresolved. Trimming stripped 1 base from V and 8 bases from J, with 6 bases between. This CDR3 comprises 12 residues. CDR1 and CDR2 (germline): SEHNR, FQNEAQ (reference sequence). The CDR3 coding sequence is TGTGCCAGCAGCTTAGGTCGGGAGCCCCAGCATTTT. This sequence encodes CASSLGREPQHF. The variable domain in full, with the rest retrieved from reference TRBV7-9 and TRBJ1-5, is DTGVSQNPRHKITKRGQNVTFRCDPISEHNRLYWYRQTLGQGPEFLTYFQNEAQLEKSRLLSDRFSAERPKGSFSTLEIQRTEQGDSAMYLCASSLGREPQHFGDGTRLSIL.

This clone was seen a few times. This chain connects TRBV7-9 to TRBJ2-5; TRBD1 matches at 7 bases. Germline-derived CDR1 and CDR2 are SEHNR and FQNEAQ (reference sequence). J lost 3 bases, V lost 5 bases, and 12 bases had no gene match. This CDR3 has 16 residues. CDR3 in DNA: TGTGCCAGCAGCCCGCGCTTTCGGACAGGAAAAGAGACCCAGTACTTC. It translates to CASSPRFRTGKETQYF.

This clone was seen only a few times. The genes are TRBV4-1 and TRBJ1-5; tentative D call: TRBD1 (6 bases). The V end lost 1 base, the J end lost 7 bases, and 11 bases lay between the germline ends. The germline V gene has CDR1 MGHRA and CDR2 YSYEKL. CDR3 length equals 14 residues. The DNA of the CDR3 is TGCGCCAGCAGCCAAGGGCCAGGGGCGCAGCCCCAGCATTTT. Translating it yields CASSQGPGAQPQHF.

The chain links TRBV9 to TRBJ1-1; TRBD1 agrees at 7 bases. From germline, CDR1 is SGDLS and CDR2 YYNGEE. The length of the CDR3 is 15 residues. With 0 bases clipped from V and 4 bases from J, the junction kept 6 bases outside the gene matches. CDR3 region: CASSVEEGAGTEAFF. The CDR3 DNA reads TGTGCCAGCAGCGTAGAGGAGGGGGCGGGCACTGAAGCTTTCTTT. Variable domain in full (rest from reference TRBV9 and TRBJ1-1): DSGVTQTPKHLITATGQRVTLRCSPRSGDLSVYWYQQSLDQGLQFLIQYYNGEERAKGNILERFSAQQFPDLHSELNLSSLELGDSALYFCASSVEEGAGTEAFFGQGTRLTVV.

This chain links TRBV6-1 with TRBJ2-7, with D perhaps matching TRBD1 (6 bases). CDR1 is MNHNS and CDR2 is SASEGT in the germline V gene. The germline V and J ends were trimmed by 7 bases and 4 bases, with 20 bases remaining between them. This CDR3 is 15 amino acids long. The CDR3 loop reads CASKVRAGELYEQYF. Here the CDR3 DNA reads TGTGCCAGCAAGGTGCGTGCAGGGGAGCTATACGAGCAGTACTTC.

The rearrangement joins TRBV27 to TRBJ2-1; D gene uncertain. CDR1 and CDR2 from the germline V gene are MNHEY and SMNVEV (reference sequence). The V and J ends lost 3 bases and 7 bases respectively, with 4 bases between them. The CDR3 totals 11 residues. The CDR3 coding sequence is TGTGCCAGCAGTTTTTATAATGAGCAGTTCTTC. It codes for CASSFYNEQFF.

The chain combines TRBV30 with TRBJ1-5; D is possibly TRBD1 (5 bases). CDR3 length equals 13 residues. V was clipped by 2 bases and J by 10 bases, with 15 bases between them. The germline gives CDR1 GTSNPN, CDR2 SVGIG (reference sequence). Here the CDR3 DNA reads TGTGCCTGGAGTTTGCCCCCGGGGGGACCCCAGCATTTT. Residues: CAWSLPPGGPQHF. The whole variable domain, remainder taken from reference TRBV30 and TRBJ1-5, is SQTIHQWPATLVQPVGSPLSLECTVEGTSNPNLYWYRQAAGRGLQLLFYSVGIGQISSEVPQNLSASRPQDRQFILSSKKLLLSDSGFYLCAWSLPPGGPQHFGDGTRLSIL.

The chain has TRBV5-6 and TRBJ2-7; D may be TRBD2 (6 bases). V lost 4 bases and J 5 bases, leaving 16 bases between the germline ends. Germline values: CDR1 SGHDT, CDR2 YYEEEE. The CDR3 totals 14 residues. CDR3 amino acids: CASSGGITSHEQYF. DNA for the CDR3: TGTGCCAGCAGCGGGGGGATAACTAGCCACGAGCAGTACTTC.